Listed here are 4 T cell receptor beta chains from one sample, sequenced in a study of hypomethylating agent response in myelodysplastic syndrome (dated by TCRdb to the early 2020s). Library method: the immunoSEQ multiplex PCR assay. The table comes from immuneACCESS by way of TCRdb, which keeps in-frame sequences with V and J called. Part of the clones is missing from these tables; in studies checked, under half for an unresolved V gene and the rest for unknown reasons. The sample table records about 1,800 clones; 86% of these occur just once. Approximately 5% of the sample goes to the ten largest clones. Specimen: bone marrow, collected before or after starting hypomethylating agent treatment for myelodysplastic syndrome (not recorded which). The receptors were gathered from a human donor with myelodysplastic syndrome.

This clone appeared once. V and J are TRBV5-1 and TRBJ2-2; D is unclear. Germline V CDR1 and CDR2: SGHRS, YFSETQ. The CDR3 is 16 residues long. Trimming removed 0 bases at V and 0 bases at J, with 9 bases between. In DNA, the CDR3 is TGCGCCAGCAGCTTGGTTGGTAGCCCGAACACCGGGGAGCTGTTTTTT. It codes for CASSLVGSPNTGELFF. The complete variable domain, with remaining parts taken from reference TRBV5-1 and TRBJ2-2, reads KAGVTQTPRYLIKTRGQQVTLSCSPISGHRSVSWYQQTPGQGLQFLFEYFSETQRNKGNFPGRFSGRQFSNSRSEMNVSTLELGDSALYLCASSLVGSPNTGELFFGEGSRLTVL.

The rearrangement joins TRBV6-1 to TRBJ2-5; a weak D match, TRBD2 (5 bases). The V gene lost 7 bases and the J gene lost 1 base, with 16 bases spanning the gap. This CDR3 has 15 residues. Germline CDR1 MNHNS, CDR2 SASEGT. CDR3: CASTPQAGRQETQYF. CDR3 nucleotides: TGTGCCAGCACCCCCCAGGCGGGCCGCCAAGAGACCCAGTACTTC.

The chain is built from TRBV9 and TRBJ2-3; D is perhaps TRBD2 (6 bases). Germline loops: CDR1 SGDLS, CDR2 YYNGEE. V was clipped by 0 bases and J by 2 bases, with 13 bases between them. The CDR3 extends over 16 amino acids. CDR3: CASSVDGGAATDTQYF. The CDR3 DNA reads as TGTGCCAGCAGCGTAGATGGAGGGGCTGCCACAGATACGCAGTATTTT.

The rearrangement joins TRBV2 to TRBJ2-2; no firm D call. Germline CDR1 reads SNHLY; CDR2 reads FYNNEI. Trimming took off 8 bases at V and 2 bases at J, with 9 bases between the two ends. The CDR3 is 13 amino acids. The CDR3 loop is CASSGRNTGELFF. CDR3 DNA: TGTGCCAGCTCGGGCCGCAACACCGGGGAGCTGTTTTTT.